A single sample is the source of the 5 T cell receptor beta chains below, sequenced in a study of control samples from healthy donors and cancer patients (dated by TCRdb to the early 2020s). Receptors were amplified or captured by the immunoSEQ multiplex PCR assay. As stored in TCRdb, this immuneACCESS dataset retains in-frame rearrangements with V and J assigned. A fraction of the clones does not appear; measured against another copy, unresolved V genes explain less than half of the discrepancy, and the remainder lacks a known reason. The sample table contains roughly 45,000 clones; only one count was recorded for 65% to 90% of them. The top ten hold about 2.7% of the sample. Input material: PBMCs. Every receptor here comes from a woman aged 45 to 65 with lung cancer.

This chain joins TRBV11-2 and TRBJ1-2; no reliable D call. CDR3 size: 13 residues. V gave up 1 base and J gave up 8 bases, with 11 bases separating them. Germline values: CDR1 SGHAT, CDR2 FQNNGV. The DNA of the CDR3 is TGTGCCAGCAGCTTAGCGGCGGGTGTGGGCTACACCTTC. It specifies CASSLAAGVGYTF.

The chain combines TRBV5-1 with TRBJ2-7; 7 bases match TRBD1. Trimming at V came to 1 base and at J to 5 bases, leaving 9 bases not matched to a gene. From germline, CDR1 is SGHRS and CDR2 YFSETQ. CDR3 length equals 15 residues. CDR3 bases: TGCGCCAGCAGCTTGTATCAGGGGGTGGGCCACGAGCAGTACTTC. This translates into CASSLYQGVGHEQYF.

The rearrangement uses TRBV24-1 and TRBJ2-2, with 9 positions matching TRBD1. The CDR3 consists of 16 residues. V lost 3 bases, J lost 1 base, and 2 bases stayed unmatched. CDR1 KGHDR and CDR2 SFDVKD come from the germline V gene. CDR3 residues: CATSDPGQGNTGELFF. The CDR3 DNA reads as TGTGCCACCAGTGATCCGGGACAGGGGAACACCGGGGAGCTGTTTTTT.

The rearrangement uses TRBV9 and TRBJ1-6, with D unresolved. Germline V CDR1 and CDR2: SGDLS, YYNGEE. The ends were cut back, 4 bases at V and 8 bases at J, with 16 bases in the middle. This CDR3 is built from 15 residues. This CDR3 is CASSPSWSFDSPLHF. DNA for the CDR3: TGTGCCAGCAGCCCCTCATGGAGTTTCGATTCACCCCTCCACTTT.

The rearrangement uses TRBV27 and TRBJ1-1, with a possible D match to TRBD1 (5 bases). Trimming cost V 0 bases and J 5 bases, with 10 bases left between them. This CDR3 spans 14 amino acids. Germline loops: CDR1 MNHEY, CDR2 SMNVEV (reference sequence). The CDR3 reads CASSLSGVGTEAFF. In nucleotides, the CDR3 is TGTGCCAGCAGTTTATCGGGGGTTGGGACTGAAGCTTTCTTT.